Detailed here is one TCR beta chain. No antigen is known for it. Within one base of it there is no much larger clone, and no base qualities were kept. The sample comes from a study of cytomegalovirus exposure and HLA in healthy donors listed by TCRdb under 2017. Concerning the study at large: The 500 to 700 repertoires of the first cohort and the roughly 110 validation repertoires were produced on the same platform, according to a later analysis. The study aimed to test whether cataloging public T cell receptors could reveal signatures of past pathogen exposure. In addition to the first cohort of 650 to 800 subjects, a separate validation cohort of approximately 110 different subjects was used. To predict cytomegalovirus infection status, the study combined high-throughput TCR immunosequencing, statistical association of individual TCRs with disease status, and machine learning. Points the paper makes about the study in general: Most TCR sequences were seen in very few donors, while some public TCRs were found in many individuals. A later analysis lacked HLA typing for the validation cohort, so it scored co-occurrence in that cohort across all 120 or so repertoires. Subsequent analysis determined that TCRs grouped into clusters in the first cohort also showed a tendency toward co-occurrence across the 120 or so validation repertoires, and roughly 94% of cluster scores exceeded 0. A few of the identified cytomegalovirus-associated TCR beta chains were confirmed in vitro to be specific for cytomegalovirus antigens. In the study, 150 to 200 TCR beta chains were listed as associated with cytomegalovirus. The classifier was reported to diagnose cytomegalovirus status with high specificity and sensitivity in both the original cohort and the validation cohort. According to the authors, the approach could potentially be generalized to other disease states and immunological phenotypes.

Preparation of the library involved the immunoSEQ multiplex PCR assay. As for how the authors treated the data: A statistical classification framework was developed to diagnose cytomegalovirus status using the catalog of TCR beta chain sequences. The source is immuneACCESS, and TCRdb retained only in-frame sequences with V and J called. Part of the clones is not carried over; for the studies checked, unresolved V genes explain less than half of this, and the remainder is unexplained. That table furnishes V, J and clone size, whereas the DNA furnished D and trimming. The sample yields around 300,000 clones; roughly 87% were counted once. The biggest ten clones account for more than 0.95% of the sample. The germline V gene encodes CDR1 WNHNN and CDR2 SYGVQD (reference sequence). V lost 3 bases and J lost 4 bases; the stretch between them is 18 bases long. From cysteine to phenylalanine, the CDR3 is 16 amino acids long. Only the CDR3 part of the read is kept: 48 bases, read in frame from the first base.

The donors belonged to the validation cohort of approximately 130 subjects, which was separate from the 666-subject first cohort. Sequences were obtained from PBMCs. Recombination linked TRBV10-1 to TRBJ2-5; no D segment can be confidently identified. The clonotype was recovered from a man aged 30 to 45 in good health and CMV-seronegative. The nucleotide sequence reads TGCGCCAGCAGTGAAAGAGTAGCTGATACGGGAGAGACCCAGTACTTC. Its coded protein is CASSERVADTGETQYF.